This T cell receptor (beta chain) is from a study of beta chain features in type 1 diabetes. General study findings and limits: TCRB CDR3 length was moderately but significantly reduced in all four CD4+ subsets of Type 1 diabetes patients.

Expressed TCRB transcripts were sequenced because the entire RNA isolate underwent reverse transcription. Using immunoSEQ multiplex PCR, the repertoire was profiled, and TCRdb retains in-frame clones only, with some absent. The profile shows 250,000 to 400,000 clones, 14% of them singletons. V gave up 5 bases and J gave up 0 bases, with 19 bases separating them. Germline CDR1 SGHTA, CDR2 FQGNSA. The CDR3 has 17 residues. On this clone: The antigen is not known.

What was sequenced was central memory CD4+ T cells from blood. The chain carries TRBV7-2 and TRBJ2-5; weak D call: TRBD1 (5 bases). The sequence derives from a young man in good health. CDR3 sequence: CASSPLWARANQETQYF. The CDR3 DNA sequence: TGTGCCAGCAGCCCCCTCTGGGCCAGGGCCAACCAAGAGACCCAGTACTTC.